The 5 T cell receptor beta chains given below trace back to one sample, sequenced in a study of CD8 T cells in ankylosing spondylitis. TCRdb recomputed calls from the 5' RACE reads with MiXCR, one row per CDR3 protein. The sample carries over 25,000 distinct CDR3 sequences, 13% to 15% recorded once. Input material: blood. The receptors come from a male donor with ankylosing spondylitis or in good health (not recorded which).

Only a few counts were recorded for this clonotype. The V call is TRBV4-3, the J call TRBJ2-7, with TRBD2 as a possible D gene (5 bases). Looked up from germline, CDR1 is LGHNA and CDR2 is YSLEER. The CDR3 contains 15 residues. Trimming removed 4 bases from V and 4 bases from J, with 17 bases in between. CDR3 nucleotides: TGCGCCAGCAGCCCGTCGAGGGAGTCGGGGTACGAGCAGTACTTC. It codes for CASSPSRESGYEQYF.

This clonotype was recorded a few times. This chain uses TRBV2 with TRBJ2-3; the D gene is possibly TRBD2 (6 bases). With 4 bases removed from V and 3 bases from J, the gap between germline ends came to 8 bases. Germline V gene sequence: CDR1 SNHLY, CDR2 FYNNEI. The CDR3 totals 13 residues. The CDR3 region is CASSGDFTDTQYF. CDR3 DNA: TGTGCCAGCAGTGGGGACTTTACAGATACGCAGTATTTT.

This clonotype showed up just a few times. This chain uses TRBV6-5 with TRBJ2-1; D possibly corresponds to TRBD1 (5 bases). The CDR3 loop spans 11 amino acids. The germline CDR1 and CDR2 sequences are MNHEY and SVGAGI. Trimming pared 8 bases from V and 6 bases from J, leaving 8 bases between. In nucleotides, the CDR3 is TGTGCCAGCTGGGGCGGCAATGAGCAGTTCTTC. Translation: CASWGGNEQFF.

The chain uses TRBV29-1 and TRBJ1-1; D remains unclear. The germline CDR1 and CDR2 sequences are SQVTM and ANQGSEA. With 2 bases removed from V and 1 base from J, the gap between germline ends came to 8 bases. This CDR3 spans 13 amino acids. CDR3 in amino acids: CSVESGENTEAFF. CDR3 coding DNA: TGCAGCGTTGAATCCGGGGAGAACACTGAAGCTTTCTTT.

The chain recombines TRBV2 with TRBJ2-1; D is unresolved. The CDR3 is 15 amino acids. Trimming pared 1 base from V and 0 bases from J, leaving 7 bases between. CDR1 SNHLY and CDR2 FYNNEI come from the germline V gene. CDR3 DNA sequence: TGTGCCAGCAGTGAAGGGGCGGTCTCCTACAATGAGCAGTTCTTC. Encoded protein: CASSEGAVSYNEQFF.